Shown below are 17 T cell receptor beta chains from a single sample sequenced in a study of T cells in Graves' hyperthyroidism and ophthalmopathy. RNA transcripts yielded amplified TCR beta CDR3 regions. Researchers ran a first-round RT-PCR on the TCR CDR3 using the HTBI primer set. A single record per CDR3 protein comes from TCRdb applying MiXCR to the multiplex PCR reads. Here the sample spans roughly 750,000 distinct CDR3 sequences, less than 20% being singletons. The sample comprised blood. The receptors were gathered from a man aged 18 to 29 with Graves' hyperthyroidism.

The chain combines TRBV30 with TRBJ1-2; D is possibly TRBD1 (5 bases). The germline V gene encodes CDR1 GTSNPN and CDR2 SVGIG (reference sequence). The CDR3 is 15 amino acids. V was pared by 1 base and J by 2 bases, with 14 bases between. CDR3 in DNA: TGTGCCTGGAGTGGGACGGACGAGGGGAACTATGGCTACACCTTC. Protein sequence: CAWSGTDEGNYGYTF.

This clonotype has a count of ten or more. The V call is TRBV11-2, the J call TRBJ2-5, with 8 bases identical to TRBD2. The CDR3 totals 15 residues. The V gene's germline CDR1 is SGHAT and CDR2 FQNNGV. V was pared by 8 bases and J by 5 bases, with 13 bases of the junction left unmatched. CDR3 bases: TGTGCCAGCGAAAGCGGGAGAGGTGGATCGGAGACCCAGTACTTC. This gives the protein CASESGRGGSETQYF.

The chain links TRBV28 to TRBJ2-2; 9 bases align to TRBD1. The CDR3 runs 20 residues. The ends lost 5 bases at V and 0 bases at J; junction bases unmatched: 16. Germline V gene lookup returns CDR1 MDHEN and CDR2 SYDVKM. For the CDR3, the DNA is TGTGCCAGCAGTCCAACCCCGGGACAGGGCAAATCATCGAACACCGGGGAGCTGTTTTTT. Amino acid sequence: CASSPTPGQGKSSNTGELFF.

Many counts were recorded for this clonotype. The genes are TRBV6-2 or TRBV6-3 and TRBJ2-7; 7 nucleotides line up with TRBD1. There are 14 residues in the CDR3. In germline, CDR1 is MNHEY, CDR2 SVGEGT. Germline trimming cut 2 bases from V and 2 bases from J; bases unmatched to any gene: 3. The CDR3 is CASSYAGQAYEQYF. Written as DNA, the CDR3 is TGTGCCAGCAGTTACGCCGGACAGGCCTACGAGCAGTACTTC.

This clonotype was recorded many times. The CDR3 here is CSAPGLAGANPYEQYF. DNA of the CDR3: TGCAGTGCTCCGGGACTAGCGGGAGCAAATCCCTACGAGCAGTACTTC. The V call is TRBV20-1, the J call TRBJ2-7, with TRBD2 matching over 14 bases. Germline lookup yields CDR1 DFQATT and CDR2 SNEGSKA (reference sequence). CDR3 length: 16 amino acids. V dropped 5 bases and J dropped 2; count of bases not matched to a gene: 8.

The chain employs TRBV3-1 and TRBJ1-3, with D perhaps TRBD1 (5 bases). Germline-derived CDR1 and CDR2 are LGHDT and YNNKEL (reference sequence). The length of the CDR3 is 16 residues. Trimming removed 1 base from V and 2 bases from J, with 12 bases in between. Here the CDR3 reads CASSQGSGAAGNTIYF. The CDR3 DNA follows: TGTGCCAGCAGCCAAGGGAGTGGGGCCGCTGGAAACACCATATATTTT.

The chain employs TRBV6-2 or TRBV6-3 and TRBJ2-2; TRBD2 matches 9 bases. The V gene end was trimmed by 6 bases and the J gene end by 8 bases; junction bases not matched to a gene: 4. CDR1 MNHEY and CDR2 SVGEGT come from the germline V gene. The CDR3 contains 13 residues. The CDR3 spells CASRFSGSGELFF. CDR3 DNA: TGTGCCAGCAGATTTAGCGGGAGTGGGGAGCTGTTTTTT.

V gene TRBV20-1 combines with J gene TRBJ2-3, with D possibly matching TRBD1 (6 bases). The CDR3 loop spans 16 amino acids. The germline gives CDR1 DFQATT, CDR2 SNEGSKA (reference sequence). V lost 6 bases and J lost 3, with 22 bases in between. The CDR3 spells CSAAVRQKGETDTQYF. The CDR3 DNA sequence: TGCAGTGCCGCCGTCCGACAAAAGGGGGAAACAGATACGCAGTATTTT.

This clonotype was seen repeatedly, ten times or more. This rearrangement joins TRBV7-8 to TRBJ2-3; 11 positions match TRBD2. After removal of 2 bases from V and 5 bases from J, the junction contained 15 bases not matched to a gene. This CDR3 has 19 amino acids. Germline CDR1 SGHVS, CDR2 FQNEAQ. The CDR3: CASSLHSGRALRREDTQYF. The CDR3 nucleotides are TGTGCCAGCAGCTTACATAGCGGGAGGGCCCTCCGGAGAGAAGATACGCAGTATTTT.

CDR3 in amino acids: CSARGAGARAGLSTDTQYF. The CDR3 DNA reads as TGCAGTGCTAGAGGAGCTGGAGCTCGGGCGGGGCTTAGCACAGATACGCAGTATTTT. The chain employs TRBV20-1 and TRBJ2-3; TRBD2 might be the D (6 bases). The CDR3 contains 19 residues. Deletions cut 1 base from V and 0 bases from J, with 23 bases between. Per the germline V gene, CDR1 is DFQATT and CDR2 is SNEGSKA (reference sequence).

This CDR3 reads CASSSEGNGNQPQHF. CDR3 bases: TGTGCCAGCAGTTCGGAGGGTAATGGCAATCAGCCCCAGCATTTT. This chain joins TRBV6-2 or TRBV6-3 and TRBJ1-5, with D unresolved. Germline CDR1 MNHEY, CDR2 SVGEGT. The V and J ends lost 4 bases and 2 bases respectively, with 12 bases between them. There are 15 residues in the CDR3.

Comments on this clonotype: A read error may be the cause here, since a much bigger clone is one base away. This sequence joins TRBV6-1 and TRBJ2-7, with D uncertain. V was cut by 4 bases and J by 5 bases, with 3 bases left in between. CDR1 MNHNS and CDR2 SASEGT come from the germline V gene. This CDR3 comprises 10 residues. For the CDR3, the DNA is TGTGCCAGCAGTGTAGACGAGCAGTACTTC. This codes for CASSVDEQYF.

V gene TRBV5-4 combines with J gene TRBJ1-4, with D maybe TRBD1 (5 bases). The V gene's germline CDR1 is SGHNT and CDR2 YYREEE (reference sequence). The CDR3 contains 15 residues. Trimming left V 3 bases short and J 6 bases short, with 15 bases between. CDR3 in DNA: TGTGCCAGCAGCTCCCCCATCGGGACGGATGAAAAACTGTTTTTT. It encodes CASSSPIGTDEKLFF.

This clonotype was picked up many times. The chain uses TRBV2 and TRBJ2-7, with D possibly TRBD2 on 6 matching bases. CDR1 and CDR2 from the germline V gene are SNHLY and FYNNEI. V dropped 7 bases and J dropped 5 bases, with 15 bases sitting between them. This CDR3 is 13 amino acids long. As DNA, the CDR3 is TGTGCCAGCAACGGACGGGGGACCAACGAGCAGTACTTC. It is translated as CASNGRGTNEQYF.

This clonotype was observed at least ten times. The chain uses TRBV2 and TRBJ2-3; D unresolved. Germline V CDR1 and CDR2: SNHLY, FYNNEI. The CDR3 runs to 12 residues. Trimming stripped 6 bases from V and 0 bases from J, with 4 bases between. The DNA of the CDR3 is TGTGCCAGCAGCTACAGCACAGATACGCAGTATTTT. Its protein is CASSYSTDTQYF.

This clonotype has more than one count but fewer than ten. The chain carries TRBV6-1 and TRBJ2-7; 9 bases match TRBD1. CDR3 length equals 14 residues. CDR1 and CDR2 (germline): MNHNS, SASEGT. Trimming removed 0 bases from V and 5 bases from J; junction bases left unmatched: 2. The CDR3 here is CASSEAGTGNEQYF. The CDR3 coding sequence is TGTGCCAGCAGTGAAGCGGGGACAGGGAACGAGCAGTACTTC.

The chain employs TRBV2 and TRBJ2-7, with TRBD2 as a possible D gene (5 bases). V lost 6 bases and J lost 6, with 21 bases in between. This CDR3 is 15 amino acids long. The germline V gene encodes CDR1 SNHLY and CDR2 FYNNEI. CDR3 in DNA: TGTGCCAGCAGCACCTCGGACTCGCCCCGAGGCGAGCAGTACTTC. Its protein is CASSTSDSPRGEQYF.